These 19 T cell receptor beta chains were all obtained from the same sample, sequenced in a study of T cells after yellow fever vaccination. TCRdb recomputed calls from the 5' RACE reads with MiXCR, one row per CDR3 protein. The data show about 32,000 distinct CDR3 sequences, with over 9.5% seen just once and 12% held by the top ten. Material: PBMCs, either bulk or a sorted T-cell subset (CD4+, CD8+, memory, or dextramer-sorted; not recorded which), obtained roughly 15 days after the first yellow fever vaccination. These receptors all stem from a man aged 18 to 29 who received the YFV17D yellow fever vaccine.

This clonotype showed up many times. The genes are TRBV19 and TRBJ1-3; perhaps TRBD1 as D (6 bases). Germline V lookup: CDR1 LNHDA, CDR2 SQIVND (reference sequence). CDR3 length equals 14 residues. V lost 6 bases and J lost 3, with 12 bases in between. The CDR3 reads CASRRTEGGNTIYF. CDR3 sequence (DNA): TGTGCCAGTAGGCGGACAGAGGGTGGAAACACCATATATTTT.

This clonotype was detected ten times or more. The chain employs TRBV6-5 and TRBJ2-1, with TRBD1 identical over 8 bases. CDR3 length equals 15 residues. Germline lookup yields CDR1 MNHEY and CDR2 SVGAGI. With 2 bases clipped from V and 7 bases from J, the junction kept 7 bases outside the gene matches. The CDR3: CASSYAWTGTNEQFF. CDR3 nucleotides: TGTGCCAGCAGTTACGCTTGGACAGGGACTAATGAGCAGTTCTTC.

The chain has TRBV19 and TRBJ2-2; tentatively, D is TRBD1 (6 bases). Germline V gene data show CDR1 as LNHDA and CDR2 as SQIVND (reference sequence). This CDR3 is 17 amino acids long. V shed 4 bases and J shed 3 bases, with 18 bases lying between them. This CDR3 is CASSTPKGQSYTGELFF. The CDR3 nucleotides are TGTGCCAGTAGTACCCCAAAAGGACAGTCTTACACCGGGGAGCTGTTTTTT.

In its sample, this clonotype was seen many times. As DNA, the CDR3 is TGCGCCAGCAGCCAAGAGGCATTAGGGACCCAGTACTTC. Protein: CASSQEALGTQYF. The V gene is TRBV4-3, the J gene TRBJ2-5; D uncertain. CDR3 length equals 13 residues. Germline CDR1 and CDR2: LGHNA and YSLEER. V was pared by 0 bases and J by 7 bases, with 9 bases between.

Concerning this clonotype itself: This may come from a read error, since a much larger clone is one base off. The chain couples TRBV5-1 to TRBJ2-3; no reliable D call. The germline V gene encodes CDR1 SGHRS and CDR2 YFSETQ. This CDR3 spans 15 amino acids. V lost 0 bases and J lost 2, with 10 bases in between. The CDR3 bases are TGCGCCAGCAGCTTGGGAGTGACGAACACAGATACGCAGTATTTT. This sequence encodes CASSLGVTNTDTQYF. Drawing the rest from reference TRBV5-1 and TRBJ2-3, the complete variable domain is KAGVTQTPRYLIKTRGQQVTLSCSPISGHRSVSWYQQTPGQGLQFLFEYFSETQRNKGNFPGRFSGRQFSNSRSEMNVSTLELGDSALYLCASSLGVTNTDTQYFGPGTRLTVL.

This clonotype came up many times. CDR3 in amino acids: CASSRDRGYSNQPQHF. Here the CDR3 DNA reads TGTGCCAGCTCACGGGACAGGGGGTATAGCAATCAGCCCCAGCATTTT. The J gene is TRBJ1-5, the V gene TRBV18; 11 nucleotides agree with TRBD1. CDR1 and CDR2 from the germline V gene are KGHSH and LQKENI. The CDR3 has 16 residues. Trimming at V came to 4 bases and at J to 0 bases, leaving 2 bases not matched to a gene.

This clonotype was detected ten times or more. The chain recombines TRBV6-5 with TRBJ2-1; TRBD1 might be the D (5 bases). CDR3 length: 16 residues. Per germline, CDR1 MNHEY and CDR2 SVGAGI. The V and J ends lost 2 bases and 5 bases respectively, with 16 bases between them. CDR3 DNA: TGTGCCAGCAGTTACGTCCAGGGATCTTTAAACAATGAGCAGTTCTTC. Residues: CASSYVQGSLNNEQFF.

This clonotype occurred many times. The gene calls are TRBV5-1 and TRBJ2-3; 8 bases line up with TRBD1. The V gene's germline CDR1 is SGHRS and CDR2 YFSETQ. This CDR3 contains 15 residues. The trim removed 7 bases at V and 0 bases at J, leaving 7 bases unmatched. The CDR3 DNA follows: TGCGCCAGCCGAGGACAGGGAATGAGCACAGATACGCAGTATTTT. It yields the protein CASRGQGMSTDTQYF. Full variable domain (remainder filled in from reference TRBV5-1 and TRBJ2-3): KAGVTQTPRYLIKTRGQQVTLSCSPISGHRSVSWYQQTPGQGLQFLFEYFSETQRNKGNFPGRFSGRQFSNSRSEMNVSTLELGDSALYLCASRGQGMSTDTQYFGPGTRLTVL.

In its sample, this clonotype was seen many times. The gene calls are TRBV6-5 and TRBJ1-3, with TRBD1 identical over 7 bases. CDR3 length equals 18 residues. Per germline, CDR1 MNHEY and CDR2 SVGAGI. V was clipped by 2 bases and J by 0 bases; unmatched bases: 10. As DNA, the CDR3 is TGTGCCAGCAGTTACCACCTACAGGGGCCGAACTCTGGAAACACCATATATTTT. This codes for CASSYHLQGPNSGNTIYF.

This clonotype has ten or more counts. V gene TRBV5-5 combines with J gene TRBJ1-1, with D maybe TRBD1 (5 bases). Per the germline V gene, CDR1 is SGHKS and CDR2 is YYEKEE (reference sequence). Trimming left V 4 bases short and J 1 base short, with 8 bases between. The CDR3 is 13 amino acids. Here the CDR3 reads CASSITGNTEAFF. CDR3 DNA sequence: TGTGCCAGCAGCATCACAGGGAACACTGAAGCTTTCTTT.

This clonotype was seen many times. CDR3 nucleotides: TGCAGCGTACGGGCGGGGGCAGAAAATGAAAAACTGTTTTTT. Translating it yields CSVRAGAENEKLFF. J is TRBJ1-4 and V is TRBV29-1; D possibly corresponds to TRBD1 (6 bases). The CDR3 has 14 residues. Germline V gene sequence: CDR1 SQVTM, CDR2 ANQGSEA. The V end lost 6 bases, the J end lost 5 bases, and 16 bases lay between the germline ends.

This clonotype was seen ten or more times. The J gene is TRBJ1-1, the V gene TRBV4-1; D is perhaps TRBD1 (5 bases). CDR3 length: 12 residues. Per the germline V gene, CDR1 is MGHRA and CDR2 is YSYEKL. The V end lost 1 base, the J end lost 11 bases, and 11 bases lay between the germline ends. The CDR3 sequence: CASSQGGGEAFF. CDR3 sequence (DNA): TGCGCCAGCAGCCAAGGGGGCGGCGAGGCTTTCTTT.

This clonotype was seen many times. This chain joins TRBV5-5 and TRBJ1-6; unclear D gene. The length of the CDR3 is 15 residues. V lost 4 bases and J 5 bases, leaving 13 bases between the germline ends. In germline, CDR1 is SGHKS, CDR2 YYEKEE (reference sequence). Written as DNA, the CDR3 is TGTGCCAGCAGCGTGGGTCCCGAGAATAATTCACCCCTCCACTTT. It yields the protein CASSVGPENNSPLHF.

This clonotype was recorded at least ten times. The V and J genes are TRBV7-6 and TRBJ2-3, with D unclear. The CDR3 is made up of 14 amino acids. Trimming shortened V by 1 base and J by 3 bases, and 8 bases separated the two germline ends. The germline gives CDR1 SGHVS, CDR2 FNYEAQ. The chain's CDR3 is CASSLGLPTDTQYF. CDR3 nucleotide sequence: TGTGCCAGCAGCTTAGGTCTGCCGACAGATACGCAGTATTTT.

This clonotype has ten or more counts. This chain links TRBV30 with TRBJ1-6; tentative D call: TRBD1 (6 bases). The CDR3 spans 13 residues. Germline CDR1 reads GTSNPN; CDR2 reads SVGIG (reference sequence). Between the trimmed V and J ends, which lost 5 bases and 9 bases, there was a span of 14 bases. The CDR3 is CAWRGTSGSPLHF. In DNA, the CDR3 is TGTGCCTGGCGCGGGACATCGGGTTCACCCCTCCACTTT.

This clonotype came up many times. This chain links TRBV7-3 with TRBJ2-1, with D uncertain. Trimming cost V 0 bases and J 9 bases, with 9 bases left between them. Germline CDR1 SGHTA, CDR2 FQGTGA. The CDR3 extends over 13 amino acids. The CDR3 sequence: CASSLTGLGEQFF. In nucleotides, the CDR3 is TGTGCCAGCAGCTTAACGGGCCTCGGTGAGCAGTTCTTC.

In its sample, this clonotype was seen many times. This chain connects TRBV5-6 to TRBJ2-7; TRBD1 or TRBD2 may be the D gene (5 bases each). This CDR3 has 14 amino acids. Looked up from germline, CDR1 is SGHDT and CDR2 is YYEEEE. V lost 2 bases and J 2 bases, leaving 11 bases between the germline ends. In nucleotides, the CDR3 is TGTGCCAGCAGCTTCCGGGACGCCACCTACGAGCAGTACGTC. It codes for CASSFRDATYEQYV.

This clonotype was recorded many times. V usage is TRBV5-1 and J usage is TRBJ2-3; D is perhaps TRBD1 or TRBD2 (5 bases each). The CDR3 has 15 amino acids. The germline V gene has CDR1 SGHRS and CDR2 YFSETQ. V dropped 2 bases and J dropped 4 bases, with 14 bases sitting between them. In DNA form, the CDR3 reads TGCGCCAGCAGCTTAGCAGGGAGTTATGCAGATACGCAGTATTTT. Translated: CASSLAGSYADTQYF.

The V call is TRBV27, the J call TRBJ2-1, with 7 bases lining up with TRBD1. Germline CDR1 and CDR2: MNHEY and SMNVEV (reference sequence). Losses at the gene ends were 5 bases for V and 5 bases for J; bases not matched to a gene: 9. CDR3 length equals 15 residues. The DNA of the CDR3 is TGTGCCAGCAGTCCCCAGACAGGGCCCCACAATGAGCAGTTCTTC. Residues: CASSPQTGPHNEQFF.